The clone carrying this T cell receptor (beta chain) was seen at least ten times. The antigen is undetermined. This beta chain was picked up by a library intended for alpha chains and is off target, so its count carries little meaning. Germline loops: CDR1 SGHNT, CDR2 YYREEE (reference sequence). The CDR3 is 15 residues long. V dropped 2 bases and J dropped 7 bases, with 13 bases sitting between them. As for time point: sample taken at primary tumor resection. The cohort: around 79 early-stage, untreated non-small cell lung cancer patients. Without sorting, whole RNA was sequenced from tumor, nontumor lung or frozen PBMC. The data are from a study of spatial heterogeneity in lung cancer. Study-wide results and caveats: Coverage of tumor T cells, an estimated figure, was about 6.3% for alpha and about 14% for beta chains. Tumor mutation counts were tracked by expanded intratumoral alpha and beta TCR counts.

TCRdb re-called the 5' RACE reads through MiXCR, storing one row per CDR3 protein. Of under 13,000 distinct CDR3 sequences listed, about 8.4% are singletons. The receptor was isolated from a female donor with early-stage non-small cell lung cancer. The input for sequencing was lung tumor tissue, taken at surgery. V and J are TRBV5-4 and TRBJ1-6, with a tentative D call TRBD1 (5 bases). The CDR3 is CASSFGTVDNSPLHF. In DNA form, the CDR3 reads TGTGCCAGCAGCTTTGGGACGGTGGACAATTCACCCCTCCACTTT.